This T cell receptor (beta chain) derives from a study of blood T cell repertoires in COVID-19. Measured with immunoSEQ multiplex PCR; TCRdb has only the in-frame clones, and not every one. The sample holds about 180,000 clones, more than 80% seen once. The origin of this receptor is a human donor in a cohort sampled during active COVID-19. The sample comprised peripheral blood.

The CDR3 sequence is CASRTGSNSPLHF. CDR3 nucleotide sequence: TGTGCCAGCAGAACAGGGAGCAATTCACCCCTCCACTTT. V usage is TRBV3-1 (or the pseudogene TRBV3-2) and J usage is TRBJ1-6; a weak D match, TRBD1 (6 bases). The CDR3 is 13 residues long. The germline gives CDR1 LGHDT, CDR2 YNNKEL (reference sequence). Trimming left V 6 bases short and J 7 bases short, with 10 bases between.